This T cell receptor (beta chain) stems from a study of shared clonotypes between healthy human individuals. General study findings and limits: Few donors limited the genetic and exposure-history diversity represented.

Assay execution proceeded at the deep level. Data came from immunoSEQ multiplex PCR; TCRdb stores just in-frame clones and leaves some out. The data contain some 2 million clones, 95% of them singletons. The length of the CDR3 is 16 residues. CDR1 and CDR2 from the germline V gene are SGHDN and FVKESK. V was shortened by 1 base and J by 0 bases, with 11 bases between the two germline ends. A remark on this clone: Its antigen is undetermined.

The receptor was derived from a man aged 18 to 29 in good health. The material sequenced was naive CD4+ T cells sorted from blood. Subset here: CD45RA+ positively selected. The genes are TRBV14 and TRBJ2-3; D may be TRBD2 (5 bases). This CDR3 is CASSQGGGWSTDTQYF. In DNA form, the CDR3 reads TGTGCCAGCAGCCAAGGAGGCGGGTGGAGCACAGATACGCAGTATTTT.